These T cell receptor beta chains were read from a single sample in a study of OX40 agonist ivuxolimab in advanced cancers. The method was immunoSEQ multiplex PCR; TCRdb's version includes in-frame clones alone and lacks a portion of them. The data contain about 20,000 clones, 80% to 95% of them singletons. Sequencing used CD4+ or CD8+ T cells sorted from blood, obtained in a trial of the OX40 agonist ivuxolimab. The receptors were gathered from an adult with an advanced solid tumor such as melanoma, head and neck, liver or kidney cancer. Both conserved end residues are part of each CDR3. A D gene is named only where the DNA matches it firmly. Clone size is shown for a subset of rows, as once, few, many or a class of expanded clone.

j_call v_call clone_size d_call cdr3_nt cdr3_aa
TRBJ2-3 TRBV6-5 - - TGTGCCAGCAGTTCCCGGGACACAGATACGCAGTATTTT CASSSRDTDTQYF
TRBJ2-3 TRBV15 - - TGTGCCACCAGCAGAGCGGCAACGGCAGATACGCAGTATTTT CATSRAATADTQYF
TRBJ2-5 TRBV12-5 - TRBD1 TGTGCTAGTGGTTTGGCATGGGGACAGGGGTTTAGGGAGACCCAGTACTTC CASGLAWGQGFRETQYF
TRBJ2-7 TRBV6-1 - TRBD2 TGTGCCAGCAGTGGTCCAGCGGGGGGGACCTACGAGCAGTACTTC CASSGPAGGTYEQYF
TRBJ1-2 TRBV4-1 - - TGCGCCAGCAGCAGATTACAGGGAACTAACTATGGCTACACCTTC CASSRLQGTNYGYTF
TRBJ2-3 TRBV5-1 - - TGCGCCAGCAGCTGGGATACAGGGATGGGTACAGATACGCAGTATTTT CASSWDTGMGTDTQYF
TRBJ1-1 TRBV5-1 - - TGCGCCAGCAGCCCTGGAACAAACACTGAAGCTTTCTTT CASSPGTNTEAFF
TRBJ2-7 TRBV27 medium-sized TRBD1 TGTGCCAGCAGTTCAAGGACAGGGGAGTCAAGGTACGAGCAGTACTTC CASSSRTGESRYEQYF
TRBJ2-7 TRBV7-9 - TRBD1 TGTGCCAGCAGCTGGGACAGGGGGTACGTGGGGGAAGGCGACGAGCAGTACTTC CASSWDRGYVGEGDEQYF
TRBJ2-3 TRBV27 - TRBD2 TGTGCCAGCAGTGCCTTTGGACTAGACGGCACAGATACGCAGTATTTT CASSAFGLDGTDTQYF
TRBJ1-1 TRBV6-5 - - TGTGCCAGCAGGGGCCTAGGGTTCGGAAACACTGAAGCTTTCTTT CASRGLGFGNTEAFF
TRBJ1-4 TRBV5-5 - - TGTGCCAGCAGCTTGGGTGTGCCAACAGGCAACGAAAAACTGTTTTTT CASSLGVPTGNEKLFF
TRBJ2-7 TRBV7-2 - TRBD2 TGTGCCAGCAGTGCCGATAGCGGGGGGGCCGAAGAGCAGTACTTC CASSADSGGAEEQYF
TRBJ1-1 TRBV4-1 - - TGCGCCAGCAGCCAAGATGGCAGGGGGAACACTGAAGCTTTCTTT CASSQDGRGNTEAFF
TRBJ2-1 TRBV9 - - TGTGCCAGCACCTTGGGGGGTCTCAACAATGAGCAGTTCTTC CASTLGGLNNEQFF
TRBJ1-2 TRBV5-1 - - TGCGCCAGCAGCCCGGAGCAGGGTACGGCTGGCTACACCTTC CASSPEQGTAGYTF
TRBJ1-4 TRBV6-6 - - TGTGCCAGCAGTTACCATGCCCGGGGGGAAAAACTGTTTTTT CASSYHARGEKLFF
TRBJ2-5 TRBV11-2 - - - CASSLSPYFGETQYF
TRBJ2-1 TRBV29-1 - - TGCAGCGCCCTTGGGCTAGCACATGAGCAGTTCTTC CSALGLAHEQFF
TRBJ1-5 TRBV27 - - TGTGCCAGCAGTTTATTCTCGGGTACGAATCAGCCCCAGCATTTT CASSLFSGTNQPQHF
TRBJ1-2 TRBV7-6 - TRBD1 TGTGCCAGCAGCTTATCGGACAGGGGGACCTATGGCTACACCTTC CASSLSDRGTYGYTF
TRBJ1-3 TRBV7-6 - - TGTGCCAGCAGCTTGTGGGGGGGCTCCTCGGCTGGAAACACCATATATTTT CASSLWGGSSAGNTIYF
TRBJ2-2 TRBV5-1 - TRBD1 TGCGCCAGCAGCTTGGGGACAGGCACCGGGGAGCTGTTTTTT CASSLGTGTGELFF
TRBJ1-1 TRBV5-1 - - TGCGCCAGCAGCTCAGGGTCTTACACTGAAGCTTTCTTT CASSSGSYTEAFF
TRBJ2-7 TRBV27 - - TGTGCCAGCAGTTTAAGGGGGACAACGTCCTACGAGCAGTACTTC CASSLRGTTSYEQYF
TRBJ2-7 TRBV4-2 - TRBD1 TGTGCCAGCAGCCAAAGGCCTACAGGGGACATCTCCTACGAGCAGTACTTC CASSQRPTGDISYEQYF
TRBJ2-3 TRBV6-1 - - TGTGCCAGCAGTGAAGGACTGGGGGCAGATACGCAGTATTTT CASSEGLGADTQYF
TRBJ2-5 TRBV7-8 - - TGTGCCAGCAGCTCGACCACGGAGACCCAGTACTTC CASSSTTETQYF
TRBJ2-3 TRBV5-1 - - TGCGCCAGCAGCTTACCGTACACAGATACGCAGTATTTT CASSLPYTDTQYF
TRBJ1-5 TRBV5-6 - - TGTGCCAGCAGCTTGGGCCGGGGGGGACAGCCCCAGCATTTT CASSLGRGGQPQHF
TRBJ2-1 TRBV7-8 - - TGTGCCAGCAGCTTTTCCCTATCGAGCAATGAGCAGTTCTTC CASSFSLSSNEQFF
TRBJ2-7 TRBV7-9 - TRBD1 TGTGCCAGCAGCCACCGGGACAGCTATGTGTACGAGCAGTACTTC CASSHRDSYVYEQYF
TRBJ1-5 TRBV6-5 - - TGTGCCAGCAGATCCCAGCCTGGGAGTAATCAGCCCCAGCATTTT CASRSQPGSNQPQHF
TRBJ2-7 TRBV29-1 - TRBD1 TGCAGCGTCGGACAGGGGTGGAAACCCTACGAGCAGTACTTC CSVGQGWKPYEQYF
TRBJ1-1 TRBV30 once TRBD1 TGTGCCTGGACTCAGACAGGGCTGTACCCTGAAGCTTTCTTT CAWTQTGLYPEAFF
TRBJ2-1 TRBV5-8 - TRBD2 TGTGCCAGCAGCTTGATCCCCGAAGCGGGGGAAAGGGAGCAGTTCTTC CASSLIPEAGEREQFF
TRBJ2-1 TRBV11-3 large TRBD2 TGTGCCAGCAGCTCCGGCGGGGGACTAGCGGGGGACAATGAGCAGTTCTTC CASSSGGGLAGDNEQFF
TRBJ2-2 TRBV30 - - TGTGCCTGGAGAGGTAACACCGGGGAGCTGTTTTTT CAWRGNTGELFF
TRBJ1-1 TRBV6-4 once TRBD1 TGTGCCAGCAGTGCGTCGGGGACAGCAAGGGGCACTGAAGCTTTCTTT CASSASGTARGTEAFF